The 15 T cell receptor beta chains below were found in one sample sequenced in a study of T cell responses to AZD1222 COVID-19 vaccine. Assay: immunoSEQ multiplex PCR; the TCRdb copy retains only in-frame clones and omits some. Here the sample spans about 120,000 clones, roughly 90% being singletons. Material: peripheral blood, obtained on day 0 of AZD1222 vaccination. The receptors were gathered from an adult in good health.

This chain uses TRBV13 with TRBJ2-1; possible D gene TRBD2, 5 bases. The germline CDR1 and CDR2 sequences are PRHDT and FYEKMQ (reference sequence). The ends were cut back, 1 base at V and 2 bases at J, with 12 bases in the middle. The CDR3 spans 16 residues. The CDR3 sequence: CASSLAGSAPYNEQFF. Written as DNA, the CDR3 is TGTGCCAGCAGCTTAGCGGGAAGCGCCCCCTACAATGAGCAGTTCTTC.

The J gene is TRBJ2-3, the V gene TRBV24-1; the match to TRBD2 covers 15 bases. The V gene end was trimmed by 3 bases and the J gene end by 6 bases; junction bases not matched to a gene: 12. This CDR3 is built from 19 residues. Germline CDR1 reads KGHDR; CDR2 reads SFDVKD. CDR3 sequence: CATSDQFPGLAGGVDTQYF. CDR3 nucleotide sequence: TGTGCCACCAGTGATCAGTTTCCTGGACTAGCGGGAGGGGTGGATACGCAGTATTTT.

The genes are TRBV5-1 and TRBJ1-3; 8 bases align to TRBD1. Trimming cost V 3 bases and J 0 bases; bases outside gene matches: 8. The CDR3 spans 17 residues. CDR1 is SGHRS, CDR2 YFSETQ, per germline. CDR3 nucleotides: TGCGCCAGCAGCTCCTCCCGGGACAGGATCTCTGGAAACACCATATATTTT. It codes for CASSSSRDRISGNTIYF.

In DNA, the CDR3 is TGTGCCAGCTCACCAACCAGGGAGGCCTATGGCTACACCTTC. Translation gives CASSPTREAYGYTF. The J gene is TRBJ1-2, the V gene TRBV18; perhaps TRBD1 as D (5 bases). Germline V CDR1 and CDR2: KGHSH, LQKENI. This CDR3 region has 14 residues. Trimming left V 2 bases short and J 4 bases short, with 11 bases between. Filled out from reference TRBV18 and TRBJ1-2, the complete variable domain reads NAGVMQNPRHLVRRRGQEARLRCSPMKGHSHVYWYRQLPEEGLKFMVYLQKENIIDESGMPKERFSAEFPKEGPSILRIQQVVRGDSAAYFCASSPTREAYGYTFGSGTRLTVV.

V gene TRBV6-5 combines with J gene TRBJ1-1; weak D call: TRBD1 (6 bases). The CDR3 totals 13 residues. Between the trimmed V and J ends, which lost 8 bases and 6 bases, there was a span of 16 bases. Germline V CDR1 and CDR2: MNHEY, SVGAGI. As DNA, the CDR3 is TGTGCCAGCCTCCGAGGGGGGGACGCTGAAGCTTTCTTT. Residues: CASLRGGDAEAFF.

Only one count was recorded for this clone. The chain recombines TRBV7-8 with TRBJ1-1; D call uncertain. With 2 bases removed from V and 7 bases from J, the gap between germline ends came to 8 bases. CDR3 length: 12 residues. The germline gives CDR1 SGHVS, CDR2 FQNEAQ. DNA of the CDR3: TGTGCCAGCAGCTTACAGCGCCATGAAGCTTTCTTT. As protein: CASSLQRHEAFF.

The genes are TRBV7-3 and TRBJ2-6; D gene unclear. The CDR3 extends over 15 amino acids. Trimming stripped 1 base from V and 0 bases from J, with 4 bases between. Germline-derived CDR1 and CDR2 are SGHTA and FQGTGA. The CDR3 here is CASSLRGSGANVLTF. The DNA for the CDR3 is TGTGCCAGCAGCTTAAGGGGCTCTGGGGCCAACGTCCTGACTTTC. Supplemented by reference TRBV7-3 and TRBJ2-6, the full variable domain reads GAGVSQTPSNKVTEKGKYVELRCDPISGHTALYWYRQSLGQGPEFLIYFQGTGAADDSGLPNDRFFAVRPEGSVSTLKIQRTERGDSAVYLCASSLRGSGANVLTFGAGSRLTVL.

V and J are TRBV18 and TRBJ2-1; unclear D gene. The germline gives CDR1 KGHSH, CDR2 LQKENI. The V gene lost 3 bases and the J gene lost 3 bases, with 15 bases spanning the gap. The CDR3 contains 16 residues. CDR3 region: CASSPGWHPNYNEQFF. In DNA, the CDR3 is TGTGCCAGCTCACCGGGCTGGCACCCGAACTACAATGAGCAGTTCTTC.

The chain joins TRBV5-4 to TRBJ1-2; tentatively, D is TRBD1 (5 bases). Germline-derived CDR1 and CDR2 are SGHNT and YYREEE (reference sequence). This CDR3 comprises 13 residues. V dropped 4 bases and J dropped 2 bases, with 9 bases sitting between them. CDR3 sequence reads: CASSQTANYGYTF. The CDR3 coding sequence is TGTGCCAGCAGCCAGACAGCAAACTATGGCTACACCTTC.

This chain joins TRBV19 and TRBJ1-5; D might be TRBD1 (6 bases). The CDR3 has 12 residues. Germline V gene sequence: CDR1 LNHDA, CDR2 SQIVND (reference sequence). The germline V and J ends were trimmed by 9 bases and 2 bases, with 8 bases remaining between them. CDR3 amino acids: CASRTGNQPQHF. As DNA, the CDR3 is TGTGCCAGCAGGACAGGCAATCAGCCCCAGCATTTT. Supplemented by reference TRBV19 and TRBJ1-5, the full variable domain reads DGGITQSPKYLFRKEGQNVTLSCEQNLNHDAMYWYRQDPGQGLRLIYYSQIVNDFQKGDIAEGYSVSREKKESFPLTVTSAQKNPTAFYLCASRTGNQPQHFGDGTRLSIL.

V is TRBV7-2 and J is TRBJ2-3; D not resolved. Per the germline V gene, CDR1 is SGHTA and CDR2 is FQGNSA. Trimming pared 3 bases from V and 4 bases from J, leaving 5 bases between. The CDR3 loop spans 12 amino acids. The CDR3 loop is CASSLYPDTQYF. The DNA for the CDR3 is TGTGCCAGCAGCTTGTACCCAGATACGCAGTATTTT.

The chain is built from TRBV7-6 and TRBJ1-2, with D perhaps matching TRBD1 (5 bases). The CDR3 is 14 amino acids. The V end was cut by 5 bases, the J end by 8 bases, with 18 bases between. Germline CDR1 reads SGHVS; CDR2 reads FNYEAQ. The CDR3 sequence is CASSRMTGGVGYTF. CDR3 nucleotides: TGTGCCAGCAGCCGAATGACCGGAGGGGTAGGCTACACCTTC.

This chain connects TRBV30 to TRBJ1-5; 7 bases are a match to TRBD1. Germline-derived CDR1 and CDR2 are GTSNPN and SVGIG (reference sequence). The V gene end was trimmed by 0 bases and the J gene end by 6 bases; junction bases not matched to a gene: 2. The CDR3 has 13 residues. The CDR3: CAWSVSGGQPQHF. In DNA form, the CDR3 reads TGTGCCTGGAGTGTATCAGGGGGTCAGCCCCAGCATTTT.

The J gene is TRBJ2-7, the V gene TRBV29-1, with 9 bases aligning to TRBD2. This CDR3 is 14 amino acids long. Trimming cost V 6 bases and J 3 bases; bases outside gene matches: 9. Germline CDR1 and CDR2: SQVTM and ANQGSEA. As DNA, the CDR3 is TGCAGCGTCGGAGGACTAGCGACCGACTACGAGCAGTACTTC. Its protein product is CSVGGLATDYEQYF.

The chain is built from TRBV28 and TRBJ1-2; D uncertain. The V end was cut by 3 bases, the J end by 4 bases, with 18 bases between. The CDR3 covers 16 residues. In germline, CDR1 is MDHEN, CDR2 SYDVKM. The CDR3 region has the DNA TGTGCCAGCAGTTTCCCCGCCTGGTCAGGCTCCTATGGCTACACCTTC. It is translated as CASSFPAWSGSYGYTF.